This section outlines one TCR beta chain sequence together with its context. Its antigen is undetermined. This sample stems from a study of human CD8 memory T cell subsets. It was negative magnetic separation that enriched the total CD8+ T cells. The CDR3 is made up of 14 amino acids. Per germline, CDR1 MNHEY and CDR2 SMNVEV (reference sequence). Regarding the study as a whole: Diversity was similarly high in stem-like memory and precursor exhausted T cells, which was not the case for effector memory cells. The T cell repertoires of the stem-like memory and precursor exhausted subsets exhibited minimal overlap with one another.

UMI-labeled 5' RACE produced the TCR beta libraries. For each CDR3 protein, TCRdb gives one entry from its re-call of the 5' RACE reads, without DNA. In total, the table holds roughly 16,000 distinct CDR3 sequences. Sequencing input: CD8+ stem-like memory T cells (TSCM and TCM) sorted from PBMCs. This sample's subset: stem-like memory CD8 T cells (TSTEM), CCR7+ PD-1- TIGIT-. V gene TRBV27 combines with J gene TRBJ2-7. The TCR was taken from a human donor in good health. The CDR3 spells CASSLQGTSYEQYF.